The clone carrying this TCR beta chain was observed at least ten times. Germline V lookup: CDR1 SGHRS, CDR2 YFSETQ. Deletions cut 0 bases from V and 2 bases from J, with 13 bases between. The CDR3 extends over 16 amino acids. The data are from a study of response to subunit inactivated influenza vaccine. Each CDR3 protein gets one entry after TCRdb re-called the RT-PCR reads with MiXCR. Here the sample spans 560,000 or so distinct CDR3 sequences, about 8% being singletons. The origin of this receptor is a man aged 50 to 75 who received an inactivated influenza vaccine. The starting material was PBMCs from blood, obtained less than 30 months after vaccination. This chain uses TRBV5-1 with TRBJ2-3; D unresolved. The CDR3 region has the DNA TGCGCCAGCAGCTTGGGCGGATCCCCACACACAGATACGCAGTATTTT. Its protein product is CASSLGGSPHTDTQYF.